The TCR beta chain described here comes from a study of shared T cell receptors in the human thymus. CDR1 is SNHLY, CDR2 FYNNEI, per germline. The CDR3 consists of 16 residues. The V end lost 1 base, the J end lost 4 bases, and 17 bases lay between the germline ends. The table came from immunoSEQ multiplex PCR; TCRdb's copy has only in-frame clones and leaves some out. This sample has about 660,000 clones; around 89% occur once, and the top ten carry around 0.0099%. This clone was observed a few times. This same sample was also taken into another study, of human thymus T cells. Per that study: Resections from corrective heart surgery provided thymus tissue.

This TCR was sampled from a boy younger than two with a congenital heart defect. V usage is TRBV2 and J usage is TRBJ2-7; D is perhaps TRBD2 (6 bases). Input material: thymocytes. The CDR3 protein is CASSEGEDSGGYEQYF. The CDR3 nucleotides read TGTGCCAGCAGTGAAGGGGAGGATTCCGGCGGGTACGAGCAGTACTTC.